This T cell receptor (beta chain) was identified during a study of cytomegalovirus exposure and HLA in healthy donors. With regard to this clone: The antigen is not known.

Overall study results and limits: With further analysis later on, most CMV-associated TCR beta chains appeared HLA-restricted. An analysis done earlier found most TCR beta V segments productive about 90% or about 30% of the time. Among TCR beta chains of equal frequency, HLA-associated ones were more clonally expanded in a later analysis.

Trimming pared 6 bases from V and 5 bases from J, leaving 13 bases between. The CDR3 extends over 12 amino acids. Germline assignment: CDR1 SQVTM and CDR2 ANQGSEA. PCR used 60 Vbeta primers and 13 Jbeta primers. The method was immunoSEQ multiplex PCR; TCRdb's version includes in-frame clones alone and lacks a portion of them. The sample lists roughly 200,000 clones; 83% were seen once. This receptor was taken from a man aged 35-49 years in good health and CMV-seropositive. V gene TRBV29-1 combines with J gene TRBJ1-1; D possibly corresponds to TRBD1 (6 bases). The specimen sequenced was PBMCs. CDR3 coding DNA: TGCAGCGTCGTACCGAGGGGGACTGAAGCTTTCTTT. Translation gives CSVVPRGTEAFF.